This T cell receptor (beta chain) stems from a study of T-cell reconstitution after alpha-beta-depleted transplantation in children. The TCRbeta library incorporated unique molecular identifiers. A single record per CDR3 protein comes from TCRdb applying MiXCR to the PCR reads. The sample yields 180,000 or so distinct CDR3 sequences, just under 6.5% seen once. This CDR3 is 11 amino acids long. Trimming cost V 4 bases and J 8 bases, with 10 bases left between them. Looked up from germline, CDR1 is SQVTM and CDR2 is ANQGSEA. This clonotype was counted ten times or more. The sample consisted of PBMCs, taken before TCRalphabeta/CD19-depleted stem cell transplant. This clonotype was obtained from a girl under three years old with combined immunodeficiency, due to receive a stem cell transplant. The gene calls are TRBV29-1 and TRBJ2-3; D is possibly TRBD2 (5 bases). CDR3 sequence reads: CSVVMDSTQYF. CDR3 in DNA: TGCAGCGTTGTGATGGACTCTACGCAGTATTTT.